What follows are 23 T cell receptor beta chains derived from one specimen sequenced in a study of T cells in localized non-small cell lung cancer. The repertoire was sequenced with immunoSEQ multiplex PCR; TCRdb's copy has only in-frame clones and lacks some. The sample gives about 41,000 clones, roughly nine tenths of which show up once; 7% to 9% is in the top ten. The sample in question was peripheral blood, obtained before any cancer treatment. All receptors come from a woman between 18 and 50 years old with stage III lung adenocarcinoma.

This clone was counted a few times. V and J are TRBV7-9 and TRBJ1-2; perhaps TRBD1 as D (5 bases). In germline, CDR1 is SEHNR, CDR2 FQNEAQ (reference sequence). The CDR3 runs to 14 residues. V lost 1 base to trimming and J lost 4 bases, with 10 bases between them. DNA of the CDR3: TGTGCCAGCAGCTTAGTAGGGGCATTCTATGGCTACACCTTC. It encodes CASSLVGAFYGYTF.

The CDR3 nucleotides read TGTGCCAGCAGCTTGGGCCCGGCGACAGGGACAAGAGGCTACACCTTC. Translated: CASSLGPATGTRGYTF. The chain uses TRBV5-4 and TRBJ1-2; 7 bases line up with TRBD1. CDR1 SGHNT and CDR2 YYREEE come from the germline V gene (reference sequence). The junction had 13 bases not matched to a gene; V was cut back by 0 bases and J by 8 bases. This CDR3 has 16 amino acids.

This clone was detected only once. The chain carries TRBV7-9 and TRBJ1-1, with D hard to call. Per germline, CDR1 SEHNR and CDR2 FQNEAQ (reference sequence). The CDR3 is 15 residues long. V was cut by 4 bases and J by 0 bases, with 12 bases left in between. The CDR3 loop reads CASSSLGSMNTEAFF. The DNA of the CDR3 is TGTGCCAGCAGCTCTCTGGGAAGCATGAACACTGAAGCTTTCTTT.

J is TRBJ2-1 and V is TRBV27, with D maybe TRBD2 (5 bases). The length of the CDR3 is 12 residues. CDR1 is MNHEY, CDR2 SMNVEV, per germline (reference sequence). Trimming cost V 7 bases and J 5 bases, with 9 bases left between them. The CDR3 DNA follows: TGTGCCAGCAAGTCCGGGGACAATGAGCAGTTCTTC. Translation: CASKSGDNEQFF.

V is TRBV29-1 and J is TRBJ2-7; 8 bases map to TRBD1. The V segment lost 3 bases and the J segment 5 bases; nucleotides outside the gene matches: 3. Germline V lookup: CDR1 SQVTM, CDR2 ANQGSEA. There are 12 residues in the CDR3. CDR3: CSVEAGGDEQYF. The CDR3 nucleotides are TGCAGCGTTGAGGCAGGGGGCGACGAGCAGTACTTC.

This clone has just a few counts. The chain is built from TRBV11-3 and TRBJ1-1; no definite D call. V lost 3 bases and J 10 bases, leaving 12 bases between the germline ends. CDR3 length: 12 residues. Germline V gene sequence: CDR1 SGHNT, CDR2 YENEEA. The chain's CDR3 is CASSFRREGAFF. The CDR3 DNA is TGTGCCAGCAGCTTTAGGCGGGAGGGAGCTTTCTTT.

CDR3 sequence: CASSPGSNSPLHF. CDR3 nucleotide sequence: TGTGCCAGCAGCCCGGGCTCGAATTCACCCCTCCACTTT. V usage is TRBV6-6 and J usage is TRBJ1-6; D is unclear. Trimming shortened V by 6 bases and J by 7 bases, and 10 bases separated the two germline ends. The CDR3 covers 13 residues. Per the germline V gene, CDR1 is MNHNY and CDR2 is SVGAGI (reference sequence).

The chain carries TRBV7-6 and TRBJ2-2, with 11 nucleotides matching TRBD1. The germline V gene encodes CDR1 SGHVS and CDR2 FNYEAQ. CDR3 size: 16 residues. With 5 bases clipped from V and 5 bases from J, the junction kept 7 bases outside the gene matches. DNA for the CDR3: TGTGCCAGCAGCATGAGAGGGACAGGGGGGACCGGGGAGCTGTTTTTT. Translation gives CASSMRGTGGTGELFF. Using reference TRBV7-6 and TRBJ2-2 for the parts outside the CDR3, the full variable domain is GAGVSQSPRYKVTKRGQDVALRCDPISGHVSLYWYRQALGQGPEFLTYFNYEAQQDKSGLPNDRFSAERPEGSISTLTIQRTEQRDSAMYRCASSMRGTGGTGELFFGEGSRLTVL.

This sequence joins TRBV19 and TRBJ1-3; D gene uncertain. V was shortened by 8 bases and J by 0 bases, with 8 bases between the two germline ends. The CDR3 runs 13 residues. Germline values: CDR1 LNHDA, CDR2 SQIVND (reference sequence). This chain's CDR3 is CASCPRSGNTIYF. In nucleotides, the CDR3 is TGTGCCAGTTGCCCCCGCTCTGGAAACACCATATATTTT.

The chain combines TRBV15 with TRBJ1-1; 7 bases fit TRBD1. Germline V lookup: CDR1 LNHNV, CDR2 YYDKDF (reference sequence). V trimming: 4 bases; J trimming: 9 bases; junction bases outside the gene matches: 8. The CDR3 covers 13 residues. CDR3 region: CATSIKGAVKAFF. The CDR3, as DNA: TGTGCCACCAGCATAAAGGGGGCAGTAAAAGCTTTCTTT.

The CDR3 DNA reads TGTGCCAGCAGCTTAGTGGCGGAAGAGACCCAGTACTTC. This sequence encodes CASSLVAEETQYF. The chain couples TRBV7-9 to TRBJ2-5; D gene uncertain. The CDR3 sequence is 13 residues long. V lost 1 base and J lost 3, with 6 bases in between. CDR1 and CDR2 from the germline V gene are SEHNR and FQNEAQ (reference sequence).

The rearrangement uses TRBV6-1 and TRBJ1-3; TRBD1 matches 9 bases. With 8 bases clipped from V and 0 bases from J, the junction kept 5 bases outside the gene matches. Germline V lookup: CDR1 MNHNS, CDR2 SASEGT. CDR3 length: 15 residues. CDR3 protein: CASPGQGISGNTIYF. The CDR3 nucleotides read TGTGCCAGCCCGGGACAGGGAATCTCTGGAAACACCATATATTTT.

This clone was observed once. The chain has TRBV30 and TRBJ1-1; D may be TRBD1 (5 bases). Trimming stripped 5 bases from V and 3 bases from J, with 16 bases between. CDR3 length: 14 residues. From germline, CDR1 is GTSNPN and CDR2 SVGIG (reference sequence). The CDR3, as DNA: TGTGCCTGGGGGGCCGGAAGGGAGTACACTGAAGCTTTCTTT. This gives the protein CAWGAGREYTEAFF.

The chain employs TRBV29-1 and TRBJ2-7; 9 bases match TRBD1. V shed 7 bases and J 1 base; nucleotides not matched to a gene: 5. The CDR3 runs to 13 residues. Germline CDR1 SQVTM, CDR2 ANQGSEA. CDR3 DNA: TGCAGCGCTGGACAGGGGAGTTCCTACGAGCAGTACTTC. Residues: CSAGQGSSYEQYF.

As DNA, the CDR3 is TGTGCCAGCAGTGACCGAGAGGTTTCCCGGGGCAATCAGCCCCAGCATTTT. The encoded protein is CASSDREVSRGNQPQHF. The chain employs TRBV6-4 and TRBJ1-5, with unresolved D. V lost 2 bases to trimming and J lost 2 bases, with 16 bases between them. The germline gives CDR1 MRHNA, CDR2 SNTAGT. The CDR3 runs to 17 residues.

V and J are TRBV5-1 and TRBJ2-7, with D perhaps matching TRBD2 (5 bases). V gave up 3 bases and J gave up 5 bases, with 15 bases separating them. This CDR3 comprises 14 residues. CDR1 and CDR2 from the germline V gene are SGHRS and YFSETQ. CDR3 region: CASSWAGVRNEQYF. CDR3 sequence (DNA): TGCGCCAGCAGCTGGGCCGGGGTCCGAAACGAGCAGTACTTC.

CDR3 residues: CASSSPGTSRRDEQFF. Here the CDR3 DNA reads TGTGCCAGCAGTTCCCCAGGGACTTCCCGTCGCGATGAGCAGTTCTTC. The chain carries TRBV6-5 and TRBJ2-1; tentative D call: TRBD2 (6 bases). Germline values: CDR1 MNHEY, CDR2 SVGAGI. V was pared by 4 bases and J by 8 bases, with 21 bases between. This CDR3 spans 16 amino acids.

CDR3 amino acids: CASSYPGTGEGEAFF. In nucleotides, the CDR3 is TGTGCCAGCAGTTACCCCGGGACAGGGGAGGGTGAAGCTTTCTTT. The V and J genes are TRBV6-6 and TRBJ1-1, with 10 bases that match TRBD1. The CDR3 consists of 15 residues. Germline V gives CDR1 MNHNY, CDR2 SVGAGI (reference sequence). V was clipped by 2 bases and J by 7 bases; unmatched bases: 7.

The chain links TRBV2 to TRBJ2-7; a weak D match, TRBD1 (5 bases). Germline-derived CDR1 and CDR2 are SNHLY and FYNNEI. Trimming removed 4 bases from V and 6 bases from J, with 10 bases in between. The length of the CDR3 is 12 residues. This CDR3 is CASSGQGFEQYF. The CDR3 DNA sequence: TGTGCCAGCAGTGGGCAGGGTTTCGAGCAGTACTTC.

The chain combines TRBV7-6 with TRBJ1-3; D gene ambiguous. Germline-derived CDR1 and CDR2 are SGHVS and FNYEAQ. V was clipped by 0 bases and J by 4 bases, with 16 bases between them. This CDR3 contains 17 residues. Here the CDR3 reads CASSLAVRQALGNTIYF. The CDR3 bases are TGTGCCAGCAGCTTAGCGGTCAGGCAGGCACTAGGAAACACCATATATTTT. Full variable domain (outside the CDR3, taken from reference TRBV7-6 and TRBJ1-3): GAGVSQSPRYKVTKRGQDVALRCDPISGHVSLYWYRQALGQGPEFLTYFNYEAQQDKSGLPNDRFSAERPEGSISTLTIQRTEQRDSAMYRCASSLAVRQALGNTIYFGEGSWLTVV.

V usage is TRBV29-1 and J usage is TRBJ2-2, with a tentative D call TRBD2 (6 bases). V lost 4 bases and J 8 bases, leaving 20 bases between the germline ends. This CDR3 spans 15 amino acids. Germline values: CDR1 SQVTM, CDR2 ANQGSEA. CDR3 residues: CSVGRSTEGRGELFF. CDR3 nucleotide sequence: TGCAGCGTTGGTCGGTCCACGGAGGGTAGAGGGGAGCTGTTTTTT.

The V gene is TRBV7-9, the J gene TRBJ2-7, with TRBD1 matching over 9 bases. The germline gives CDR1 SEHNR, CDR2 FQNEAQ (reference sequence). The CDR3 runs 14 residues. V was clipped by 7 bases and J by 5 bases; unmatched bases: 9. The CDR3 region is CASTPGTGTDEQYF. CDR3 nucleotides: TGTGCCAGCACCCCCGGGACAGGGACGGACGAGCAGTACTTC.

The gene calls are TRBV5-5 and TRBJ1-2, with 10 bases identical to TRBD1. CDR1 and CDR2 from the germline V gene are SGHKS and YYEKEE (reference sequence). Trimming at V came to 3 bases and at J to 9 bases, leaving 8 bases not matched to a gene. The CDR3 sequence is 14 residues long. The chain's CDR3 is CASSWTGTGESYTF. The CDR3 nucleotides are TGTGCCAGCAGCTGGACCGGGACAGGGGAGAGCTACACCTTC.